This T cell receptor (beta chain) was identified in a study of T cell changes during pregnancy in multiple sclerosis. This clone counts as medium-sized. Data came from immunoSEQ multiplex PCR; TCRdb stores just in-frame clones and leaves some out. The sample lists 85,000 to 100,000 clones; over 80% were seen once. V lost 5 bases and J 1 base, leaving 13 bases between the germline ends. The germline V gene encodes CDR1 LGHNA and CDR2 YNFKEQ. The CDR3 runs 15 residues. The clonotype originates from a female donor with multiple sclerosis, enrolled in a pregnancy study. The source was peripheral blood, collected in the first trimester of pregnancy. The chain links TRBV4-2 to TRBJ2-3; D possibly corresponds to TRBD2 (6 bases). CDR3 DNA sequence: TGTGCCAGCAGCTCGTCGGGAGAGGGCACAGATACGCAGTATTTT. Amino acid sequence: CASSSSGEGTDTQYF.